Listed below are T cell receptor beta chains from one sample, sequenced in a study of shared clonotypes between healthy human individuals. The data were produced by immunoSEQ multiplex PCR, yet TCRdb's version contains in-frame clones alone and is incomplete. The data contain around 2,000,000 clones, approximately 94% of them singletons. The sample consisted of naive CD8+ T cells sorted from blood. The source of these receptors is a man aged 18 to 29 in good health. Both conserved end residues are trimmed from each CDR3. Fields, in order: clone size, V gene, CDR3 protein. Some rows have no size entry. The others give once, few or many, or a class for an expanded clone.

clone size: NA
V gene: TRBV4-3
CDR3 protein: ASSQADTGGPDTQY

clone size: NA
V gene: TRBV28
CDR3 protein: ASSPRDRGDVLKPQH

clone size: NA
V gene: TRBV6-1
CDR3 protein: ASSGDRISYEQY

clone size: NA
V gene: TRBV5-1
CDR3 protein: ASGLGPLHT

clone size: NA
V gene: TRBV4-3
CDR3 protein: ASSPYPGLAGATGELF

clone size: NA
V gene: TRBV29-1
CDR3 protein: SAWEYNEQF

clone size: NA
V gene: TRBV6-1
CDR3 protein: ASSDFGLAGLTDTQY

clone size: NA
V gene: TRBV12-5
CDR3 protein: ASGKWDTEAF

clone size: once
V gene: TRBV4-3
CDR3 protein: ASSQFRGPAYEQY

clone size: NA
V gene: TRBV7-9
CDR3 protein: ASSIEETQY

clone size: NA
V gene: TRBV7-8
CDR3 protein: ASSIYFTSGGPPDTQY

clone size: NA
V gene: TRBV7-8
CDR3 protein: ASSPLAGPTYEQY

clone size: NA
V gene: TRBV30
CDR3 protein: AWSVRSQETQY

clone size: once
V gene: TRBV7-2
CDR3 protein: ASSLEDPLSTDTQY

clone size: NA
V gene: TRBV5-6
CDR3 protein: ASSFFSSTDTQY

clone size: NA
V gene: TRBV7-9
CDR3 protein: ASSRGQGGYGYT

clone size: NA
V gene: TRBV6-6
CDR3 protein: ASSWTQSRGSEKLF

clone size: NA
V gene: TRBV7-3
CDR3 protein: ASSTEGTGLINQPQH

clone size: NA
V gene: TRBV12-5
CDR3 protein: ASGLGASSYEQY

clone size: NA
V gene: TRBV5-1
CDR3 protein: ASSFGGVEDGQPQH

clone size: NA
V gene: TRBV28
CDR3 protein: ASSHDRGHGYT

clone size: NA
V gene: TRBV4-1
CDR3 protein: ASSPTGQGAYEQY

clone size: few
V gene: TRBV4-3
CDR3 protein: ASSQVEGDTEAF

clone size: NA
V gene: TRBV27
CDR3 protein: ASSLSTGTLNEQF

clone size: few
V gene: TRBV6-6
CDR3 protein: ASSRGQEYNSPLH

clone size: NA
V gene: TRBV2
CDR3 protein: ASTRQENNEKLF

clone size: once
V gene: TRBV6-1
CDR3 protein: ASSATPQGLENTIY

clone size: NA
V gene: TRBV7-9
CDR3 protein: ASSVSSGAGETQY